This note documents a single T cell receptor (beta chain) sequence. Its antigen is unknown. No base quality values were provided; no much bigger clone lies one nucleotide off. The immunoSEQ platform was used for deep TCRbeta sequencing. Concerning the study's data processing: For further analysis, only productive rearrangements were exported out of the immunoSEQ Analyzer. Clones with significant expansion or contraction between timepoints were called with a two-sided binomial test at Bonferroni-corrected P below 0.01. Bulk TCRbeta clonotypes were assigned T cell phenotypes by matching to single-cell RNA+TCR-seq clones sharing the same TCRbeta sequence. Clone enrichment in tumor was computed as tumor frequency divided by PBMC frequency from bulk TCR sequencing. TCRs were sorted with GLIPH into specificity groups, meaning clusters of distinct TCRs that share CDR3 motifs and likely recognize common antigens. TCRdb took over this immuneACCESS table, retaining in-frame rearrangements with V and J assigned. Such tables are incomplete; in checked studies, under half of the missing clones stem from an unresolved V gene, and the remainder is unexplained. For V, J and clone size, that table is used; D and trimming come from the DNA. Present in this sample are roughly 560 clones, approximately 67% of which were seen just once. The ten biggest clones cover approximately 35% of the sample.

V was cut back by 1 base and J by 3 bases, leaving a gap of 9 bases between them. The CDR3 spans 14 residues, from the cysteine through the phenylalanine. Just CDR3 DNA is preserved here, 42 bases in frame from base 1. CDR1 and CDR2, per the germline V gene, are SGHVS and FQNEAQ. The time point label, as the study defines it: after anti-PD-1 therapy. The tumor biopsies were site-matched, meaning the biopsies were taken from the same primary tumor before and after PD-1 blockade. Treatment consisted of either cemiplimab 350 mg every 2 weeks or pembrolizumab 200 mg every 3 weeks. Post-treatment squamous cell carcinoma samples were collected on average 31 days after treatment start, so that early T cell dynamics were captured. For bulk TCRbeta sequencing, genomic DNA was extracted from tumor biopsies or peripheral blood, and input amounts ranged from about 616 ng to 6,500 ng. To increase sensitivity for rare clonotypes compared with single-cell TCR sequencing, remaining biopsy material was subjected to bulk TCRbeta sequencing. Every patient was a poor candidate for surgical resection and had histologically proven advanced or metastatic basal or squamous cell carcinoma. The squamous cell carcinoma cohort comprised a handful of patients with serial tumor biopsies taken during anti-PD-1 treatment. Fresh biopsies were taken from the primary tumor site, and part of the biopsy material was kept in RNAlater for exome and bulk TCR sequencing.

The data are from a study of T cells in tumors after PD-1 blockade (dated by TCRdb to between 2018 and 2020). About the investigation overall: Patients were excluded if they had prior checkpoint blockade, use of systemic immunosuppressants, or recent radiotherapy or other anti-cancer therapy within 4 weeks. While on anti-PD-1 treatment, some of the patients also continued taking daily vismodegib 150 mg. RECIST version 1.1 was used to assess clinical response. Paired single-cell RNA and TCR sequencing was done in the study on site-matched tumors from patients with BCC or SCC, both before and after anti-PD-1 therapy. On average, tumor samples had 25,000 to 30,000 TCR templates (range about 550-99,264) and 5,000 to 7,500 unique clonotypes, roughly 20-fold deeper than single-cell TCR sequencing.

On the study overall, not on this receptor specifically: Roughly 40% of TCR clonotypes from the tumor were detected in blood, and certain novel exhausted tumor clones were present in blood collected before treatment, which suggests recruitment from the periphery. Most exhausted CD8+ clones that expanded after therapy were novel clonotypes not detected before treatment, suggesting clonal replacement instead of reinvigoration of pre-existing clones. In squamous cell carcinoma, around 50% of expanded exhausted clones were novel, compared with about 30% of other expanded CD8+ clones. Clonal replacement was observed only between pre- and post-treatment samples and not between two pre-treatment samples, a pattern that was regarded as arguing against biopsy timing or location artifacts. Where the novel T cell clones came from was not identified, and possible sources could include lymphoid organs or rare unexpanded clones inside the tumor or in the tumor periphery.

The clonotype was recovered from a human donor with cutaneous squamous cell carcinoma. The sequencing used tumor tissue, collected after anti-PD-1 treatment. The sequence joins TRBV7-8 to TRBJ2-5; the D segment could be TRBD2, given 5 matching bases. This receptor carries the CDR3 CASSLEFGEETQYF. The bases read TGTGCCAGCAGCTTAGAGTTCGGGGAAGAGACCCAGTACTTC.